The 13 T cell receptor beta chains listed next were all sequenced from one sample in a study of PD-1 blockade in classical Hodgkin lymphoma. The patients all showed relapse after autologous stem cell transplantation, while their brentuximab vedotin exposure varied. The data were produced by immunoSEQ multiplex PCR, yet TCRdb's version contains in-frame clones alone and is incomplete. The sample shows about 41,000 clones, roughly three quarters of them seen only once. The sample here was peripheral blood mononuclear cells (PBMCs), taken at baseline. The receptors stem from a human donor with classical Hodgkin lymphoma.

Only a few counts were recorded for this clone. The chain is built from TRBV19 and TRBJ1-3, with D hard to call. Germline V lookup: CDR1 LNHDA, CDR2 SQIVND (reference sequence). The length of the CDR3 is 17 residues. The V end was cut by 5 bases, the J end by 0 bases, with 17 bases between. The CDR3 is CASSPQSGSNSGNTIYF. The CDR3 bases are TGTGCCAGTAGTCCACAGTCAGGTTCGAACTCTGGAAACACCATATATTTT.

This clone came up once. This chain links TRBV7-2 with TRBJ2-1; D is unresolved. Germline CDR1 SGHTA, CDR2 FQGNSA. This CDR3 region has 11 residues. Trimming removed 5 bases from V and 9 bases from J, with 8 bases in between. CDR3 residues: CASSLLGEQFF. CDR3 nucleotide sequence: TGTGCCAGCAGCCTTCTGGGTGAGCAGTTCTTC.

In regard to this clone: This may be a read error, as it is one base from a much larger clone. V is TRBV2 and J is TRBJ2-5; D is uncertain. The germline V gene encodes CDR1 SNHLY and CDR2 FYNNEI. With 6 bases removed from V and 2 bases from J, the gap between germline ends came to 16 bases. The CDR3 consists of 15 residues. In nucleotides, the CDR3 is TGTGCCAGCAGCCCCCGTCCGTTGGAGCAAGAGACCCAGTACTTC. Amino acids: CASSPRPLEQETQYF.

The rearrangement joins TRBV6-5 to TRBJ1-2; possibly TRBD1 for D (6 bases). Per the germline V gene, CDR1 is MNHEY and CDR2 is SVGAGI. Trimming stripped 6 bases from V and 4 bases from J, with 18 bases between. This CDR3 comprises 15 residues. CDR3 loop: CASRGGGWGLYGYTF. In nucleotides, the CDR3 is TGTGCCAGCAGAGGCGGTGGGTGGGGGCTCTATGGCTACACCTTC.

The chain recombines TRBV6-5 with TRBJ1-2; possible D gene TRBD1, 5 bases. The CDR3 covers 14 residues. The V end lost 6 bases, the J end lost 4 bases, and 15 bases lay between the germline ends. Germline CDR1 reads MNHEY; CDR2 reads SVGAGI. The CDR3 DNA is TGTGCCAGCAGCGGCCCCCGGGACGCCTATGGCTACACCTTC. It translates to CASSGPRDAYGYTF.

On this clone itself: A junction end diverges from the germline sequence, so it may reflect a read error. The rearrangement links TRBV10-3 to TRBJ2-5; the match to TRBD2 covers 15 bases. The V gene's germline CDR1 is ENHRY and CDR2 SYGVKD. CDR3 length equals 17 residues. The CDR3 is CASSPSLGLAGGETQYF. In DNA, the CDR3 is TGTGCCAGCAGTCCTAGCCTGGGACTAGCGGGAGGAGAGACCCAGTACTTC.

The table lists this clone with a count of one. The V and J genes are TRBV6-6 and TRBJ1-2; possibly TRBD1 for D (5 bases). This CDR3 comprises 9 residues. CDR1 is MNHNY and CDR2 is SVGAGI in the germline V gene (reference sequence). V was clipped by 10 bases and J by 10 bases, with 10 bases between them. CDR3 in DNA: TGTGCCACAGGGAATATCTACACCTTC. This sequence encodes CATGNIYTF.

This clone is large by share. This chain joins TRBV7-2 and TRBJ1-5; possibly TRBD1 for D (6 bases). This CDR3 contains 15 residues. Trimming took off 1 base at V and 7 bases at J, with 14 bases between the two ends. The germline CDR1 and CDR2 sequences are SGHTA and FQGNSA. Here the CDR3 DNA reads TGTGCCAGCAGCTTAGTCACAGGGCTCCGGCAGCCCCAGCATTTT. It is translated as CASSLVTGLRQPQHF.

The table lists this clone with a few counts. The chain employs TRBV2 and TRBJ2-2; the match to TRBD2 covers 10 bases. Germline CDR1 SNHLY, CDR2 FYNNEI. V lost 4 bases and J lost 1; bases outside the gene matches: 0. The CDR3 totals 15 residues. In nucleotides, the CDR3 is TGTGCCAGCAGTGGGACTAGCGGGAACACCGGGGAGCTGTTTTTT. Amino acids: CASSGTSGNTGELFF.

The chain employs TRBV5-4 and TRBJ2-7; D is unclear. V lost 0 bases to trimming and J lost 3 bases, with 7 bases between them. CDR1 and CDR2 from the germline V gene are SGHNT and YYREEE (reference sequence). This CDR3 is built from 13 residues. This CDR3 reads CASSLGQDYEQYF. DNA for the CDR3: TGTGCCAGCAGCTTGGGGCAGGACTACGAGCAGTACTTC.

This clone was detected a few times. The rearrangement uses TRBV9 and TRBJ2-7; no clear D gene. In germline, CDR1 is SGDLS, CDR2 YYNGEE. The germline V and J ends were trimmed by 4 bases and 5 bases, with 13 bases remaining between them. The CDR3 runs to 13 residues. The CDR3 region is CASSSTEFDEQYF. CDR3 bases: TGTGCCAGCAGCTCCACCGAGTTCGACGAGCAGTACTTC.

CDR3: CASSSPGGTEAFF. The CDR3 DNA follows: TGTGCCAGCAGCTCACCGGGTGGCACTGAAGCTTTCTTT. The gene calls are TRBV7-6 and TRBJ1-1, with D unresolved. Germline-derived CDR1 and CDR2 are SGHVS and FNYEAQ. The CDR3 sequence is 13 residues long. The V end lost 4 bases, the J end lost 4 bases, and 10 bases lay between the germline ends.

The chain combines TRBV6-5 with TRBJ2-7; D is unresolved. The CDR3 totals 14 residues. Germline V CDR1 and CDR2: MNHEY, SVGAGI. V was pared by 2 bases and J by 0 bases, with 8 bases between. CDR3 protein: CASSYQGYSYEQYF. CDR3 bases: TGTGCCAGCAGTTACCAAGGCTACTCCTACGAGCAGTACTTC.